This T cell receptor (beta chain) stems from a study of technical replicates of blood from several donors. This CDR3 contains 11 residues. The V end lost 8 bases, the J end lost 7 bases, and 9 bases lay between the germline ends. Germline loops: CDR1 WSHSY, CDR2 SAAADI. Clones were sequenced by immunoSEQ multiplex PCR, and TCRdb holds only the in-frame ones, with some missing. The table has more than 75,000 clones, around 94% seen once. The TCR was taken from a human donor in good health. This chain joins TRBV10-2 and TRBJ2-1; D might be TRBD2 (6 bases). Sequenced sample: T cells isolated from PBMCs. CDR3 sequence (DNA): TGCGCCAGCCTTGGAGGGAATGAGCAGTTCTTC. Protein: CASLGGNEQFF.